Listed below are T cell receptor beta chains from one sample, sequenced in a study of CD8+ T cells in alopecia areata. TCRdb's copy holds only in-frame clones and misses some; the assay was immunoSEQ multiplex PCR. This table holds over 200,000 clones, around three fifths found once. The sample consisted of CD4+ T cells sorted from blood, taken at week 4, from a patient treated with tofacitinib. All receptors come from a human donor with alopecia areata. CDR3s include the opening cysteine and the closing phenylalanine or tryptophan. A D gene is named only where the DNA matches it firmly. Only part of the rows carry a size: once, few, many, or a class if the clone is expanded.

d_gene: .
abundance: .
len: 15
j_gene: TRBJ2-7
v_gene: TRBV5-1
CDR3nt: TGCGCCAGCAGCTTGGCCCCAGGGGTCACCTACGAGCAGTACTTC
CDR3aa: CASSLAPGVTYEQYF

d_gene: TRBD1
abundance: .
len: 14
j_gene: TRBJ1-5
v_gene: TRBV5-1
CDR3nt: TGCGCCAGCAGCTTGGGACAGGGGGATCAGCCCCAGCATTTT
CDR3aa: CASSLGQGDQPQHF

d_gene: .
abundance: .
len: 12
j_gene: TRBJ2-3
v_gene: TRBV29-1
CDR3nt: TGCAGCGTTCGATCGTTTTTCGACACGCAGTATTTT
CDR3aa: CSVRSFFDTQYF

d_gene: .
abundance: .
len: 14
j_gene: TRBJ1-2
v_gene: TRBV6-5
CDR3nt: TGTGCCAGCACAAGGGGGACTTCGTTGTATGGCTACACCTTC
CDR3aa: CASTRGTSLYGYTF

d_gene: TRBD1
abundance: .
len: 16
j_gene: TRBJ1-3
v_gene: TRBV23-1
CDR3nt: TGCGCCAGCAGTCAATCGTTCCGGGGACAGGGTCACACCATATATTTT
CDR3aa: CASSQSFRGQGHTIYF

d_gene: TRBD2
abundance: .
len: 15
j_gene: TRBJ2-1
v_gene: TRBV4-1
CDR3nt: TGCGCCAGCAGCCAAGGCCAGCGGGGGCACAATGAGCAGTTCTTC
CDR3aa: CASSQGQRGHNEQFF

d_gene: TRBD2
abundance: .
len: 15
j_gene: TRBJ2-3
v_gene: TRBV27
CDR3nt: TGTGCCAGCAGTTCTAGCGGGGGGGTTCCAGATACGCAGTATTTT
CDR3aa: CASSSSGGVPDTQYF

d_gene: .
abundance: .
len: 13
j_gene: TRBJ1-1
v_gene: TRBV6-5
CDR3nt: TGTGCCAGCAGTTACTCGAGTGACACTGAAGCTTTCTTT
CDR3aa: CASSYSSDTEAFF

d_gene: TRBD1
abundance: .
len: 13
j_gene: TRBJ2-7
v_gene: TRBV2
CDR3nt: TGTGCCAGCAAGCGGACAGGCCTGAGGGAGCAGTACTTC
CDR3aa: CASKRTGLREQYF

d_gene: .
abundance: .
len: 14
j_gene: TRBJ2-7
v_gene: TRBV5-5
CDR3nt: TGTGCCAGCAGCTTGGTCGGCAGCTCCTACGAGCAGTACTTC
CDR3aa: CASSLVGSSYEQYF

d_gene: .
abundance: few
len: 13
j_gene: TRBJ1-1
v_gene: TRBV9
CDR3nt: TGTGCCAGCAGCGTTGGGGGGTACACTGAAGCTTTCTTT
CDR3aa: CASSVGGYTEAFF

d_gene: TRBD2
abundance: medium-sized
len: 13
j_gene: TRBJ2-4
v_gene: TRBV30
CDR3nt: TGTGCCTGGAGTGTACTGGGCGGGGGGGCCCAGTACTTC
CDR3aa: CAWSVLGGGAQYF

d_gene: TRBD1
abundance: .
len: 16
j_gene: TRBJ1-2
v_gene: TRBV27
CDR3nt: TGTGCCAGCGGTAGGATGTTGAGGGACAGCCCTTATGGCTACACCTTC
CDR3aa: CASGRMLRDSPYGYTF

d_gene: .
abundance: .
len: 17
j_gene: TRBJ1-5
v_gene: TRBV27
CDR3nt: TGTGCCAGCACCTTGACAGTCGTGGGGGGACCAAATCAGCCCCAGCATTTT
CDR3aa: CASTLTVVGGPNQPQHF

d_gene: .
abundance: .
len: 15
j_gene: TRBJ1-5
v_gene: TRBV30
CDR3nt: TGTGCCTGGAGTCGTTCGGGGACGAGCAATCAGCCCCAGCATTTT
CDR3aa: CAWSRSGTSNQPQHF

d_gene: .
abundance: many
len: 12
j_gene: TRBJ1-5
v_gene: TRBV7-9
CDR3nt: TGTGCCAGCAGCTTAGACAATCAGCCCCAGCATTTT
CDR3aa: CASSLDNQPQHF

d_gene: TRBD2
abundance: .
len: 17
j_gene: TRBJ2-7
v_gene: TRBV4-2
CDR3nt: TGTGCCAGCAGCCGAACGGCCCCGAGCGGGGGGGCCCACGAGCAGTACTTC
CDR3aa: CASSRTAPSGGAHEQYF

d_gene: .
abundance: .
len: 13
j_gene: TRBJ2-7
v_gene: TRBV28
CDR3nt: TGTGCCAGCAGTCTTGGACATGTATACGAGCAGTACTTC
CDR3aa: CASSLGHVYEQYF

d_gene: .
abundance: few
len: 15
j_gene: TRBJ1-1
v_gene: TRBV5-5
CDR3nt: TGTGCCAGCAGCTTGGTGGCGGGGCTGAACACTGAAGCTTTCTTT
CDR3aa: CASSLVAGLNTEAFF

d_gene: TRBD1
abundance: few
len: 14
j_gene: TRBJ2-5
v_gene: TRBV7-2
CDR3nt: TGTGCCAGCAGCTTGACAGGGGGCAGGGAGACCCAGTACTTC
CDR3aa: CASSLTGGRETQYF

d_gene: .
abundance: .
len: 13
j_gene: TRBJ1-5
v_gene: TRBV5-1
CDR3nt: TGCGCCAGCAGCTTGGACAGAAATCAGCCCCAGCATTTT
CDR3aa: CASSLDRNQPQHF

d_gene: TRBD1
abundance: .
len: 14
j_gene: TRBJ2-7
v_gene: TRBV7-9
CDR3nt: TGTGCCAGCAGCCTTCGACAGGGGATAGACGAGCAGTACTTC
CDR3aa: CASSLRQGIDEQYF

d_gene: .
abundance: .
len: 13
j_gene: TRBJ1-1
v_gene: TRBV6-6
CDR3nt: TGTGCCAGCAGTTATGGGTCGAACACTGAAGCTTTCTTT
CDR3aa: CASSYGSNTEAFF

d_gene: .
abundance: .
len: 13
j_gene: TRBJ2-5
v_gene: TRBV15
CDR3nt: TGTGCCACCAGCGGGGGGACAACGGAGACCCAGTACTTC
CDR3aa: CATSGGTTETQYF

d_gene: TRBD2
abundance: .
len: 17
j_gene: TRBJ2-5
v_gene: TRBV9
CDR3nt: TGTGCCAGCAGCGTGGGACTGGGACTAGCGGCCCAAGAGACCCAGTACTTC
CDR3aa: CASSVGLGLAAQETQYF

d_gene: .
abundance: few
len: 12
j_gene: TRBJ2-4
v_gene: TRBV29-1
CDR3nt: TGCAGCGTTTCTCTAGCCAAAAACATTCAGTACTTC
CDR3aa: CSVSLAKNIQYF

d_gene: .
abundance: .
len: 12
j_gene: TRBJ2-2
v_gene: TRBV5-1
CDR3nt: TGCGCCAGCAGCTTGGTTAACGGGGAGCTGTTTTTT
CDR3aa: CASSLVNGELFF

d_gene: .
abundance: few
len: 14
j_gene: TRBJ2-5
v_gene: TRBV2
CDR3nt: TGTGCCAGCAGTATCGAGGGGATCTACGAGACCCAGTACTTC
CDR3aa: CASSIEGIYETQYF

d_gene: .
abundance: .
len: 14
j_gene: TRBJ2-1
v_gene: TRBV28
CDR3nt: TGTGCCAGCAGTGCCTGGGGGGAAAACAATGAGCAGTTCTTC
CDR3aa: CASSAWGENNEQFF

d_gene: TRBD1
abundance: .
len: 14
j_gene: TRBJ2-1
v_gene: TRBV4-2
CDR3nt: TGTGCCAGCAGCCGGGACAGGCGATACAATGAGCAGTTCTTC
CDR3aa: CASSRDRRYNEQFF

d_gene: .
abundance: .
len: 14
j_gene: TRBJ2-1
v_gene: TRBV4-3
CDR3nt: TGCGCCAGCAGCCAAGATCCGCGGGACAATGAGCAGTTCTTC
CDR3aa: CASSQDPRDNEQFF

d_gene: .
abundance: few
len: 13
j_gene: TRBJ1-5
v_gene: TRBV5-4
CDR3nt: TGTGCCAGCAGCTTGGACCCGCAGCAGCCCCAGCATTTT
CDR3aa: CASSLDPQQPQHF

d_gene: .
abundance: .
len: 13
j_gene: TRBJ2-1
v_gene: TRBV11-2
CDR3nt: TGTGCCAGCAGCTTCGACGGGGACAATGAGCAGTTCTTC
CDR3aa: CASSFDGDNEQFF

d_gene: TRBD1
abundance: .
len: 15
j_gene: TRBJ1-2
v_gene: TRBV10-2
CDR3nt: TGCGCCAGCACCTTGTCGAGGGGGACAGGGTATGGCTACACCTTC
CDR3aa: CASTLSRGTGYGYTF

d_gene: TRBD1
abundance: .
len: 16
j_gene: TRBJ1-4
v_gene: TRBV18
CDR3nt: TGTGCCAGCTCACCACGACAGGGGCAGGATGGGGAAAAACTGTTTTTT
CDR3aa: CASSPRQGQDGEKLFF

d_gene: .
abundance: .
len: 13
j_gene: TRBJ2-5
v_gene: TRBV19
CDR3nt: TGTGCCAGTAGTATATCCAGGGACGAGACCCAGTACTTC
CDR3aa: CASSISRDETQYF